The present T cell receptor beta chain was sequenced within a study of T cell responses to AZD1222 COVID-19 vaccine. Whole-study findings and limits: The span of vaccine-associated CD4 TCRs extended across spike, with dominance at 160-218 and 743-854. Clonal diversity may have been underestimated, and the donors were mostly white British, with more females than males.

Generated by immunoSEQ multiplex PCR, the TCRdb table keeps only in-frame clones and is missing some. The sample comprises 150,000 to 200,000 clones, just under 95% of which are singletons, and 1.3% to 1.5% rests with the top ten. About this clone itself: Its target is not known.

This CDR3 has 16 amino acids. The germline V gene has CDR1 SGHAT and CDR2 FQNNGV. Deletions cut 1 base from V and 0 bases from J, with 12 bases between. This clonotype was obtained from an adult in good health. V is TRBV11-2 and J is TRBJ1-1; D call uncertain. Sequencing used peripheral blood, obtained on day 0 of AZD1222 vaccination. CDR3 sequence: CASSLGPSHLNTEAFF. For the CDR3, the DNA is TGTGCCAGCAGCTTAGGCCCCTCCCATTTGAACACTGAAGCTTTCTTT.